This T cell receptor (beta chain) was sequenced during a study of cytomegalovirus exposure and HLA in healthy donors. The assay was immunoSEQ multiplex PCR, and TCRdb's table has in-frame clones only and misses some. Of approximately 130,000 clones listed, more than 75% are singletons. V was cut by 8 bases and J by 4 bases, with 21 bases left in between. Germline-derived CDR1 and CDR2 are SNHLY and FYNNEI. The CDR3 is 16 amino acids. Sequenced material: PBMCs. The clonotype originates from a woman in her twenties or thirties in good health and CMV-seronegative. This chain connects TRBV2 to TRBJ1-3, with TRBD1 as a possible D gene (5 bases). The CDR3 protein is CASLMEGLVGGNTIYF. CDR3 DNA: TGTGCCAGCCTAATGGAGGGGTTGGTGGGAGGAAACACCATATATTTT. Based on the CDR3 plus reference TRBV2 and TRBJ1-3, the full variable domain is EPEVTQTPSHQVTQMGQEVILRCVPISNHLYFYWYRQILGQKVEFLVSFYNNEISEKSEIFDDQFSVERPDGSNFTLKIRSTKLEDSAMYFCASLMEGLVGGNTIYFGEGSWLTVV.